The T cell receptor beta chain described here comes from a study of T-cell memory formation after mild COVID-19. The TCR alpha and TCR beta cDNA libraries, bearing sample barcodes and UMIs, were generated by 5'RACE using constant-segment primers. MiXCR, applied by TCRdb to the 5' RACE reads, yields one record per CDR3 protein. The table includes approximately 410,000 distinct CDR3 sequences, roughly a quarter detected once. This CDR3 is 16 amino acids long. Losses at the gene ends were 5 bases for V and 4 bases for J; bases not matched to a gene: 10. The V gene's germline CDR1 is SGHVS and CDR2 FQNEAQ. This clonotype was recorded a few times.

Material for sequencing was PBMCs or a T cell subset sorted from them (not recorded which). The J gene is TRBJ2-3, the V gene TRBV7-8; 9 bases fit TRBD2. The clonotype originates from an adult woman who had mild COVID-19 (a few samples of this study predate the infection). Cell type and time point are not known. Written as DNA, the CDR3 is TGTGCCAGCAGCACCGTATCGGGACTAGCAGCAGATACGCAGTATTTT. It translates to CASSTVSGLAADTQYF.